What follows are 5 T cell receptor beta chains derived from one specimen sequenced in a study of control samples from healthy donors and cancer patients. TCRdb's table, derived via immunoSEQ multiplex PCR, lists solely in-frame clones and lacks some. This sample yields 55,000 to 65,000 clones, of which around 87% are seen a single time; approximately 12% belongs to the top ten. Specimen: PBMCs. These receptor sequences come from an older woman with lung cancer.

The chain recombines TRBV7-2 with TRBJ1-5; D is unclear. The germline gives CDR1 SGHTA, CDR2 FQGNSA. The CDR3 is made up of 13 amino acids. Trimming removed 0 bases from V and 5 bases from J, with 5 bases in between. The CDR3 protein is CASSLARHQPQHF. The CDR3 DNA is TGTGCCAGCAGCTTAGCCCGGCATCAGCCCCAGCATTTT. The full variable domain, in which reference TRBV7-2 and TRBJ1-5 provide the parts outside the CDR3, is GAGVSQSPSNKVTEKGKDVELRCDPISGHTALYWYRQSLGQGLEFLIYFQGNSAPDKSGLPSDRFSAERTGGSVSTLTIQRTQQEDSAVYLCASSLARHQPQHFGDGTRLSIL.

The gene calls are TRBV6-5 and TRBJ2-7; D uncertain. The CDR3 has 14 residues. From germline, CDR1 is MNHEY and CDR2 SVGAGI. Trimming cost V 6 bases and J 4 bases, with 16 bases left between them. The CDR3 loop reads CASRDVNRVYEQYF. DNA of the CDR3: TGTGCCAGCAGAGACGTGAATCGGGTATACGAGCAGTACTTC.

J is TRBJ2-7 and V is TRBV30, with 7 bases aligning to TRBD1. With 7 bases clipped from V and 3 bases from J, the junction kept 15 bases outside the gene matches. Per the germline V gene, CDR1 is GTSNPN and CDR2 is SVGIG (reference sequence). The CDR3 has 15 residues. CDR3: CAFRGQAGTSYEQYF. The DNA for the CDR3 is TGTGCCTTCCGAGGACAGGCGGGTACGAGCTACGAGCAGTACTTC.

The CDR3, as DNA: TGTGCCAGCAGCTCCGGAAGGACAGGGGGCGTTGGCTACACCTTC. Translated, it gives CASSSGRTGGVGYTF. The V and J genes are TRBV5-5 and TRBJ1-2; 11 bases align to TRBD1. The J segment lost 7 bases and the V segment lost 3 bases, leaving 8 bases of the junction unmatched. The CDR3 sequence is 15 residues long. Germline V gene lookup returns CDR1 SGHKS and CDR2 YYEKEE (reference sequence).

This clone was detected only once. V usage is TRBV11-1 and J usage is TRBJ1-1; tentatively, D is TRBD1 (5 bases). Trimming took off 1 base at V and 4 bases at J, with 7 bases between the two ends. The germline CDR1 and CDR2 sequences are SGHAT and FQDESV (reference sequence). There are 13 residues in the CDR3. CDR3 in DNA: TGTGCCAGCAGCTTAGAGGGGATCACTGAAGCTTTCTTT. Its protein is CASSLEGITEAFF.